This paragraph covers one T cell receptor beta chain sequence. Its specificity is not known. The source of the sample is a study of shared clonotypes between healthy human individuals. Overall study context: Sampling drew on donors who were two women and a few men aged 18 to 49. Notes on the study in general: The sharing of 5% to 6.5% of naive CD4 clonotypes was seen across a few donors.

CDR3 size: 15 residues. The V end lost 0 bases, the J end lost 6 bases, and 17 bases lay between the germline ends. Germline V gives CDR1 GTSNPN, CDR2 SVGIG (reference sequence). Produced via immunoSEQ multiplex PCR; TCRdb's table is partial and in-frame only. The data show 2,500,000 or so clones, with roughly 93% seen just once and around 0.4% held by the top ten. Input material: naive CD4+ T cells from PBMCs. Indicated subset: CD45RA+ positively selected. This receptor was taken from a man in his late teens or twenties in good health. Some clones in this sample may be carry-over from other donors' samples. The J gene is TRBJ1-2, the V gene TRBV30, with D tentatively TRBD1 (6 bases). In DNA form, the CDR3 reads TGTGCCTGGAGTGTAATGGGGGCCGGGTTAGATGGCTACACCTTC. Residues: CAWSVMGAGLDGYTF.